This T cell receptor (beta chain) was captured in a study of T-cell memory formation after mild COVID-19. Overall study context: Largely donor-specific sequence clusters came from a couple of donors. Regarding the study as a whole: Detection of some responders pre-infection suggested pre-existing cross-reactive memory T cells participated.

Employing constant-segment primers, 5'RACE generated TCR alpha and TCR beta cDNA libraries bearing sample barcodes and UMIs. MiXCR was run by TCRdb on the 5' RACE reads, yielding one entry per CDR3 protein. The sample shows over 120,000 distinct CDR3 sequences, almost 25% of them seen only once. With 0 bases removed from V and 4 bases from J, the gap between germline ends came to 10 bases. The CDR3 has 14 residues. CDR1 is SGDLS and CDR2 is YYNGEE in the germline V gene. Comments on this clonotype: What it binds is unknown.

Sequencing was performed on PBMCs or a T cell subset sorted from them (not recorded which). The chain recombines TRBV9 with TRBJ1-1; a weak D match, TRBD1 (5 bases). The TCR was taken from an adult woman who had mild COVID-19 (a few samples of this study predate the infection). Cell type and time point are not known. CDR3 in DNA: TGTGCCAGCAGCGTAGGGGGGAGTAGCACTGAAGCTTTCTTT. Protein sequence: CASSVGGSSTEAFF.